One T cell receptor (beta chain) is described in this entry. Its antigen is unidentified. CDR1 and CDR2 from the germline V gene are SGHRS and YFSETQ. The CDR3 is made up of 15 amino acids. With 3 bases clipped from V and 4 bases from J, the junction kept 6 bases outside the gene matches. A multiplex PCR was run with 60 Vbeta primers and 13 Jbeta primers. The data were produced by immunoSEQ multiplex PCR, yet TCRdb's version contains in-frame clones alone and is incomplete. The table records about 140,000 clones, 75% to 80% of them present only once. The data derive from a study of cytomegalovirus exposure and HLA in healthy donors. Study-level findings and limits: It has been reported that TCR beta sequences accurately predicted the HLA-A and HLA-B alleles of most subjects.

This chain uses TRBV5-1 with TRBJ2-1; 8 nucleotides match TRBD2. The source material was PBMCs. The sequence was obtained from a woman in her twenties or thirties in good health and CMV-seronegative. The CDR3 sequence: CASSSAGGQYNEQFF. The CDR3 region has the DNA TGCGCCAGCAGCTCTGCGGGGGGCCAATACAATGAGCAGTTCTTC.